The text below deals with one T cell receptor (beta chain). Its antigen is undetermined. This record belongs to a study of beta chain features in type 1 diabetes. Study-wide results and limits: TCRB repertoires of naive, central memory and Treg cells appeared more similar among patients than among healthy donors.

Trimming pared 1 base from V and 3 bases from J, leaving 16 bases between. The CDR3 extends over 16 amino acids. In germline, CDR1 is SGHVS, CDR2 FNYEAQ. Expressed TCRB transcripts were sequenced because the entire RNA isolate underwent reverse transcription. Sequenced naive, central memory and regulatory T cell samples produced an average of about 3.9 million reads. Produced via immunoSEQ multiplex PCR; TCRdb's table is partial and in-frame only. This table holds 850,000 to 900,000 clones, about a sixth found once. The sequencing sample was made of naive CD4+ T cells from blood. The rearrangement uses TRBV7-6 and TRBJ2-7; no firm D call. This TCR was recovered from a young woman in good health. The DNA of the CDR3 is TGTGCCAGCAGCTTAGGCCCAGCTATTGGGATCTACGAGCAGTACTTC. Translation: CASSLGPAIGIYEQYF.